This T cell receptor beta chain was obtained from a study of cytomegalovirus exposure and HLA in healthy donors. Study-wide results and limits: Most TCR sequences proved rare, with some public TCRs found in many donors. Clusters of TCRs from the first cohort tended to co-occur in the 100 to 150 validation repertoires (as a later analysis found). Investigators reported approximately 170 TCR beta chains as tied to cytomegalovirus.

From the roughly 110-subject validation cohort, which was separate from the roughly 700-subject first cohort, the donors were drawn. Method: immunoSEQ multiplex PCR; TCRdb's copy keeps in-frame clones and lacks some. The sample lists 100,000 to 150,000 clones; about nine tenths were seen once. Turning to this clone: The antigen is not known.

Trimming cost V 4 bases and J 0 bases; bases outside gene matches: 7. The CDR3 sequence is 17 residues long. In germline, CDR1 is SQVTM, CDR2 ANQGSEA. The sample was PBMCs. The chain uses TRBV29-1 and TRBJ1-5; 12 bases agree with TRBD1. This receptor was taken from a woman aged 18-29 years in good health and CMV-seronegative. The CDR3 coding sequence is TGCAGCGTTGGGCTGGGACAGGGGGCATATAGCAATCAGCCCCAGCATTTT. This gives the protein CSVGLGQGAYSNQPQHF.